Included here is one T cell receptor beta chain sequence, with context. Antigen: not known. The sample originates from a study of cytomegalovirus exposure and HLA in healthy donors. Across the whole study: As released early, the data held some 85 million unique TCRs from HLA-typed donors. There were 350 to 450 genotyped donors. Of these, about 81% fell in the genetic ancestry cluster associated with self-reported Caucasian donors. Whole-study results and caveats: There were reportedly fewer N-insertions in an Asian-associated ancestry cluster than the approximately 670-donor mean, in a later analysis. A later analysis linked a missense variant in DCLRE1C to the trimming of TCR beta V and J genes.

V was clipped by 6 bases and J by 5 bases; unmatched bases: 8. The CDR3 length is 14 residues. Germline CDR1 reads MDHEN; CDR2 reads SYDVKM. The PCR employed 60 Vbeta primers together with 13 Jbeta primers. Only in-frame clones appear in the TCRdb table, and some are missing; sequencing was by immunoSEQ multiplex PCR. This table holds about 130,000 clones, 83% found once. This TCR was recovered from a woman aged 40 to 49 in good health and CMV-seropositive. V is TRBV28 and J is TRBJ2-7, with TRBD1 matching 9 bases. The sequencing sample was made of PBMCs. For the CDR3, the DNA is TGTGCCAGCAGCCGGGACAGGGTTGTCCACGAGCAGTACTTC. Translating gives CASSRDRVVHEQYF.